These T cell receptor beta chains were read from a single sample in a study of T cell responses to AZD1222 COVID-19 vaccine. Profiled with immunoSEQ multiplex PCR; TCRdb holds only in-frame clones, not every one. The table includes around 140,000 clones, roughly 85% detected once. The sample consisted of peripheral blood, taken on day 0 of AZD1222 vaccination. The receptors shown here come from an adult in good health. Both conserved end residues are part of each CDR3. The D gene is left open where the match is weak. Some rows have no size entry. The others give once, few or many, or a class for an expanded clone.

clone size | J gene | V gene | D gene | CDR3 DNA | CDR3 protein
. | TRBJ2-3 | TRBV7-9 | TRBD1 | TGTGCCAGCAGCTTTCCCCTGGGGACAGCGACAGATACGCAGTATTTT | CASSFPLGTATDTQYF
once | TRBJ2-7 | TRBV18 | . | TGTGCCAGCTCACCCGAAGCAGGCCGGGGTGAGGACCCCTACGAGCAGTACTTC | CASSPEAGRGEDPYEQYF
. | TRBJ2-2 | TRBV30 | TRBD2 | TGTGCCTCCGGGACTAGCGGGAGGGTAGCCACCGGGGAGCTGTTTTTT | CASGTSGRVATGELFF
. | TRBJ2-3 | TRBV11-2 | . | TGTGCCAGCAGCTTAGATCCTACCCCCCAGACGCAGTATTTT | CASSLDPTPQTQYF
. | TRBJ1-6 | TRBV2 | . | TGTGCCAGCAGTGAAGCTTCGGGGAGGAATTCACCCCTCCACTTT | CASSEASGRNSPLHF
. | TRBJ2-7 | TRBV11-2 | TRBD2 | TGTGCCAGCAGAACATCTAGCGGGGGGGCAGTTGAGCAGTACTTC | CASRTSSGGAVEQYF
. | TRBJ1-2 | TRBV5-4 | . | TGTGCCAGCACCCCGGGGCAGATCTATGGCTACACCTTC | CASTPGQIYGYTF
. | TRBJ2-7 | TRBV7-9 | TRBD2 | TGTGCCAGCAGCTTAGAGACTAGCGGAGCCTACGAGCAGTACTTC | CASSLETSGAYEQYF
. | TRBJ2-7 | TRBV3-1/TRBV3-2 | TRBD1 | TGTGCCAGCAGCCTCCGGGACAGGAGCTACGAGCAGTACTTC | CASSLRDRSYEQYF
. | TRBJ1-4 | TRBV5-1 | . | TGCGCCAGCAGCTTGGACCACGGGGGGGAAAAACTGTTTTTT | CASSLDHGGEKLFF
. | TRBJ2-5 | TRBV5-1 | TRBD2 | TGCGCCAGCAGCCTAAGACTAGCGCTACAAGAGACCCAGTACTTC | CASSLRLALQETQYF
few | TRBJ1-1 | TRBV5-1 | TRBD1 | TGCGCCAGCAGCGACAGGGGGAACACTGAAGCTTTCTTT | CASSDRGNTEAFF
. | TRBJ1-2 | TRBV7-2 | . | TGTGCCAGCAGCTTATTAGGGGTGGACTATGGCTACACCTTC | CASSLLGVDYGYTF
. | TRBJ2-7 | TRBV28 | TRBD2 | TGTGCCAGCAGTCCCGGGGTAGCGGGGGTAAGCGAGCAGTACTTC | CASSPGVAGVSEQYF
. | TRBJ2-7 | TRBV30 | TRBD1 | TGTGCCTGGAGTGAGGGACAGACCGACTACGAGCAGTACTTC | CAWSEGQTDYEQYF
once | TRBJ2-3 | TRBV6-5 | . | TGTGCCACAGGGAGGGGACAGCACACAGATACGCAGTATTTT | CATGRGQHTDTQYF
. | TRBJ2-7 | TRBV2 | TRBD1 | TGTGCCAGCAGTGATGTACGGCAGGGGGCAGGTGAGCAGTACTTC | CASSDVRQGAGEQYF
. | TRBJ2-1 | TRBV19 | . | TGTGCCAGTAGTATTGTAAGCTTAGGGGGATATGAGCAGTTCTTC | CASSIVSLGGYEQFF
. | TRBJ1-2 | TRBV5-4 | TRBD1 | TGTGCCAGCAGCTCGACAGGGGGCTCGGACTATGGCTACACCTTC | CASSSTGGSDYGYTF
. | TRBJ2-7 | TRBV5-1 | . | TGCGCCAGCAGCTTGACCGAACGGACCTACGAGCAGTACTTC | CASSLTERTYEQYF
. | TRBJ1-5 | TRBV4-1 | TRBD1 | TGCGCCAGCAGCCAAGGGCCTTTGCAGGGGGTGAATCAGCCCCAGCATTTT | CASSQGPLQGVNQPQHF
. | TRBJ1-2 | TRBV29-1 | . | TGCAGCGTTTACCTAACGGGGCCCTTTCTCTATGGCTACACCTTC | CSVYLTGPFLYGYTF
. | TRBJ1-6 | TRBV19 | TRBD1 | TGTGCCAGTACCGACAGGGACCTTAATTCACCCCTCCACTTT | CASTDRDLNSPLHF
. | TRBJ1-6 | TRBV11-2 | . | TGTGCCAGCAGCTTAGAATTGGCTCTTAATTCACCCCTCCACTTT | CASSLELALNSPLHF
. | TRBJ1-2 | TRBV29-1 | . | TGCAGCGTTGAGGGACTGACCTATGGCTACACCTTC | CSVEGLTYGYTF
few | TRBJ2-2 | TRBV7-6 | . | TGTGCCAGCCGGACTCCTAACACCGGGGAGCTGTTTTTT | CASRTPNTGELFF
few | TRBJ2-1 | TRBV5-1 | . | TGCGCCAGCAGCTTGCGGGCCGTCTCGGGCAATGAGCAGTTCTTC | CASSLRAVSGNEQFF
. | TRBJ1-1 | TRBV11-3 | . | TGTGCCAGCAGCTTAGATCCGGTGAACACTGAAGCTTTCTTT | CASSLDPVNTEAFF
. | TRBJ1-2 | TRBV12-3/TRBV12-4 | . | TGTGCCAGCAGCGTGACAGTTTACTATGGCTACACCTTC | CASSVTVYYGYTF
few | TRBJ2-5 | TRBV2 | . | TGTGCCAGCAGTGCCAACAGGGCTTCGCAAGAGACCCAGTACTTC | CASSANRASQETQYF
few | TRBJ1-3 | TRBV3-1/TRBV3-2 | . | TGTGCCAGCAGCGAGACGGAGACCTCTGGAAACACCATATATTTT | CASSETETSGNTIYF
. | TRBJ2-1 | TRBV18 | TRBD1 | TGTGCCGGCGGGACAGGGCTAAACAATGAGCAGTTCTTC | CAGGTGLNNEQFF
. | TRBJ2-1 | TRBV6-5 | . | TGTGCCAGCAGTTACACAGCCTTACCCAATGAGCAGTTCTTC | CASSYTALPNEQFF
. | TRBJ2-1 | TRBV12-3/TRBV12-4 | . | TGTGCCAGCAGCCAACTAGAATCGGATGAGCAGTTCTTC | CASSQLESDEQFF
few | TRBJ2-3 | TRBV5-7 | TRBD2 | TGTGCCAGCAGCTACCTGGTGCTAGCGGGGGTCACAGATACGCAGTATTTT | CASSYLVLAGVTDTQYF
. | TRBJ2-1 | TRBV19 | . | TGTGCCAGTAGTAGGGGAGGGGGACTAACATACAATGAGCAGTTCTTC | CASSRGGGLTYNEQFF
. | TRBJ1-5 | TRBV18 | TRBD1 | TGTGCCAGCTCGGGACAGGGCGGAAATCAGCCCCAGCATTTT | CASSGQGGNQPQHF
. | TRBJ2-2 | TRBV10-2 | . | TGCGCCAGCAGTGAGTCTTCGTTTATTGGCATCAGGGTGTCCGGGGAGCTGTTTTTT | CASSESSFIGIRVSGELFF
. | TRBJ1-1 | TRBV5-1 | . | TGCGCCAGCAGCTGGGTCCTCATGAACACTGAAGCTTTCTTT | CASSWVLMNTEAFF
. | TRBJ2-3 | TRBV4-1 | . | TGCGCCAGCAGCCAAGAAAAGAGGGGTTGGGATACGCAGTATTTT | CASSQEKRGWDTQYF
few | TRBJ2-3 | TRBV29-1 | . | TGCAGCGTTGAAGATCAAGAGACTCTCGGGGGTACGCAGTATTTT | CSVEDQETLGGTQYF
. | TRBJ1-5 | TRBV7-2 | . | TGTGCCAGCAGCTTGGGTATGGATCAGCCCCAGCATTTT | CASSLGMDQPQHF
. | TRBJ1-2 | TRBV7-8 | TRBD1 | TGTGCCAGCAGCCATTCCTCCAGTCGACAGGGGCCAGACTATGGCTACACCTTC | CASSHSSSRQGPDYGYTF
. | TRBJ2-2 | TRBV7-6 | . | TGTGCCATCACGGTGACAGCGAACACCGGGGAGCTGTTTTTT | CAITVTANTGELFF
. | TRBJ1-6 | TRBV9 | . | TGTGCCAGCAGCGTAGAACAGCTGGATTCACCCCTCCACTTT | CASSVEQLDSPLHF
. | TRBJ1-5 | TRBV6-5 | . | TGTGCCAGCAGCCTCGGTGGGGGAACCGGGGAGCCCCAGCATTTT | CASSLGGGTGEPQHF
. | TRBJ2-7 | TRBV19 | . | TGTGCCAGTAGTATAGTGGGGATGCAGTACGAGCAGTACTTC | CASSIVGMQYEQYF
. | TRBJ1-5 | TRBV4-1 | . | TGCGCCAGCAGCCAAGACAGGGATAGCAATCAGCCCCAGCATTTT | CASSQDRDSNQPQHF
. | TRBJ1-4 | TRBV18 | . | TGTGCCAGCTCACCACCGACGGGGGGCGCCCAGGAAAAACTGTTTTTT | CASSPPTGGAQEKLFF
. | TRBJ2-1 | TRBV3-1/TRBV3-2 | TRBD2 | TGTGCCAGCAGCCAGAGCGGGGGGGCCCCCTCCTACAATGAGCAGTTCTTC | CASSQSGGAPSYNEQFF
. | TRBJ1-1 | TRBV6-5 | . | TGTGCCAGCAGAGTGGACGGGAACACTGAAGCTTTCTTT | CASRVDGNTEAFF
. | TRBJ1-5 | TRBV5-1 | TRBD1 | TGCGCCAGCAGCCCGGGACAGTTTAGCAATCAGCCCCAGCATTTT | CASSPGQFSNQPQHF
. | TRBJ2-2 | TRBV2 | . | TGTGCCAGCAGTGAAGCGCTTTCGGGGATCGGGGAGCTGTTTTTT | CASSEALSGIGELFF
. | TRBJ2-7 | TRBV10-3 | . | TGTGCCATCACCCGGGACGTAAGCTCCTACGAGCAGTACTTC | CAITRDVSSYEQYF
. | TRBJ1-6 | TRBV7-2 | TRBD1 | TGTGCCAGCAGCTTATGGGCAGGGGGCGTCTCCTATAATTCACCCCTCCACTTT | CASSLWAGGVSYNSPLHF
few | TRBJ1-2 | TRBV4-2 | TRBD1 | TGTGCCAGCAGCCGCGAAGGACAGGGGACTGGCTACACCTTC | CASSREGQGTGYTF
once | TRBJ1-2 | TRBV10-3 | . | TGTGCCATCAGTGAGTCTAACGTCGACCTCGGCTATGGCTACACCTTC | CAISESNVDLGYGYTF
. | TRBJ2-1 | TRBV11-3 | TRBD2 | TGTGCCAGCAGCTCATTTAGTAGCGGGAGGGCCCATGAGCAGTTCTTC | CASSSFSSGRAHEQFF
. | TRBJ1-5 | TRBV6-5 | . | TGTGCCAGCAGTCCCTTCGTAAATAGCAATCAGCCCCAGCATTTT | CASSPFVNSNQPQHF
. | TRBJ1-3 | TRBV19 | TRBD1 | TGTGCCACACGGGACAGAAGAAACACCATATATTTT | CATRDRRNTIYF